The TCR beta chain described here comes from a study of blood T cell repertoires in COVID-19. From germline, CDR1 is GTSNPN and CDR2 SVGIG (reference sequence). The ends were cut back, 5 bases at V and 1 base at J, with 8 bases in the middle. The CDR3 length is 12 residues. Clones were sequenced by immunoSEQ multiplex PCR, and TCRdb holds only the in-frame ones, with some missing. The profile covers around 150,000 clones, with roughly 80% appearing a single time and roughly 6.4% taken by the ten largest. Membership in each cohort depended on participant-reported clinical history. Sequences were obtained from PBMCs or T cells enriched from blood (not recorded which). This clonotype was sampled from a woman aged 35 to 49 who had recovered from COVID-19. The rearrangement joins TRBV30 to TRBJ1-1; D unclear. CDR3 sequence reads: CAWATWNTEAFF. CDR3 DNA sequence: TGTGCCTGGGCCACATGGAACACTGAAGCTTTCTTT. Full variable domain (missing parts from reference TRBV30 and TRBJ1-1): SQTIHQWPATLVQPVGSPLSLECTVEGTSNPNLYWYRQAAGRGLQLLFYSVGIGQISSEVPQNLSASRPQDRQFILSSKKLLLSDSGFYLCAWATWNTEAFFGQGTRLTVV.